The clone carrying this T cell receptor beta chain was counted only a few times. Its matching antigen is unknown. The data were taken from a study of CD8+ T cells in alopecia areata. In the study overall: Each of the treated patients was given oral tofacitinib, 5 to 10 mg twice daily, for moderate-to-severe alopecia areata.

CDR3 length: 15 amino acids. Looked up from germline, CDR1 is SGHTA and CDR2 is FQGNSA. The ends were cut back, 4 bases at V and 9 bases at J, with 20 bases in the middle. Findings and caveats of the study: Lesional scalp displayed greater clonality than normal scalp, most notably in alopecia totalis/universalis. Among the cells sequenced in scalp samples are also the resident alphabeta T cells of normal skin.

PBMCs provided sorted CD4+ and CD8+ T cells. cDNA reverse transcribed from extracted RNA served as the sequencing template. Using immunoSEQ multiplex PCR, the repertoire was profiled, and TCRdb retains in-frame clones only, with some absent. The data show 150,000 or so clones, approximately 50% seen once. The V and J genes are TRBV7-2 and TRBJ2-3; D ambiguous. This receptor was obtained from a human donor with alopecia areata. The material sequenced was CD4+ T cells sorted from blood. The CDR3 DNA reads as TGTGCCAGCAGCTCTAACCGTGGTGCACAGATAACGCAGTATTTT. It translates to CASSSNRGAQITQYF.